This is a list of T cell receptor beta chains from one sample in a study of shared clonotypes between healthy human individuals. Using immunoSEQ multiplex PCR, the repertoire was profiled, and TCRdb retains in-frame clones only, with some absent. The sample carries under 1,100,000 clones, 60% to 80% recorded once. Sequenced sample: memory CD4+ T cells sorted from blood. These TCRs come from a man younger than 35 in good health. Both conserved end residues are part of each CDR3. Fields, in order: J gene, D gene, V gene, clone size, CDR3 DNA, CDR3 protein. The D gene is left open where the match is weak. The size entry is marked missing in some rows and otherwise reads once, few, many or a size class.

TRBJ1-3 - TRBV7-2 many TGTGCCAGCAGCTTAGAGGTTTCTGGAAACACCATATATTTT CASSLEVSGNTIYF
TRBJ2-1 - TRBV9 - TGTGCCAGCAGCTCCCTGAGCTCCTACAATGAGCAGTTCTTC CASSSLSSYNEQFF
TRBJ2-3 - TRBV5-1 - TGCGCCAGCAGCCCTGGTATCCGGGTGGGCACAGATACGCAGTATTTT CASSPGIRVGTDTQYF
TRBJ2-5 - TRBV5-1 - TGCGCCAGCAGCTTAACTAGGGAGACCCAGTACTTC CASSLTRETQYF
TRBJ2-3 TRBD2 TRBV4-3 - TGCGCCAGCAGCCTCTTACTAGCGGGAGATACGCAGTATTTT CASSLLLAGDTQYF
TRBJ1-2 - TRBV29-1 - TGCAGCGCCCCAGGCCAGGGCGGGGGCTACACCTTC CSAPGQGGGYTF
TRBJ1-2 - TRBV5-4 - TGTGCCAGCAGCTTGGTTGGTAGAACTAACTATGGCTACACCTTC CASSLVGRTNYGYTF
TRBJ1-2 TRBD1 TRBV18 - TGTGCCAGCTCACCAGCCAGGGGGCAAGGCTACACCTTC CASSPARGQGYTF
TRBJ1-5 - TRBV10-2 many TGCGCCAGCAGTGAAGGGGATAGGCAGCCCCAGCATTTT CASSEGDRQPQHF
TRBJ2-7 TRBD1 TRBV7-9 - TGTGCCAGCAGCACCGGGACAGGGTTTAACGAGCAGTACTTC CASSTGTGFNEQYF
TRBJ2-2 TRBD1 TRBV2 once TGTGCCAGCAGGGAACAGGGGCGAGACACCGGGGAGCTGTTTTTT CASREQGRDTGELFF
TRBJ2-1 - TRBV27 - TGTGCCAGCAGGGGGGCCACGGGACCCAATGAGCAGTTCTTC CASRGATGPNEQFF
TRBJ2-3 - TRBV5-1 - TGCGCCAGCAGCGACGGGCTTAGCACAGATACGCAGTATTTT CASSDGLSTDTQYF
TRBJ1-1 - TRBV7-9 - TGTGCCAGCAGCCGGGACGGGGTACTGTTGAACACTGAAGCTTTCTTT CASSRDGVLLNTEAFF
TRBJ1-5 TRBD1 TRBV7-2 once TGTGCCAGCAGTCGGACAGGGATGGGGCCGTATAGCAATCAGCCCCAGCATTTT CASSRTGMGPYSNQPQHF
TRBJ1-1 - TRBV30 - TGTGCCTGGAGTCGAGTTTTCACAGTTAGGACTGAAGCTTTCTTT CAWSRVFTVRTEAFF
TRBJ1-1 - TRBV6-1 - TGTGCCAGCAGTGGGCGGACAGTCCTGAACACTGAAGCTTTCTTT CASSGRTVLNTEAFF
TRBJ2-5 TRBD1 TRBV29-1 - TGCAGCGTAGCCGACAGGGTGACTCAAGAGACCCAGTACTTC CSVADRVTQETQYF
TRBJ1-4 - TRBV19 - TGTGCCAGTAGTATTTCCAGGTTTAATGAAAAACTGTTTTTT CASSISRFNEKLFF
TRBJ2-7 - TRBV6-5 - TGTGCCAGCAGTTACTCAATTAACCCCTACGAGCAGTACTTC CASSYSINPYEQYF
TRBJ2-1 TRBD1 TRBV6-1 few TGTGCCATAGGACAGGGGAGAGAGCAGTTCTTC CAIGQGREQFF
TRBJ2-2 - TRBV6-1 - TGTGCCAGCAGTGCGGTCAGGGCTCAGCTCTCCGGGGAGCTGTTTTTT CASSAVRAQLSGELFF
TRBJ1-4 - TRBV30 many TGTGCCTGGAGTGTACTTGCATGGGAAAAACTGTTTTTT CAWSVLAWEKLFF
TRBJ2-5 - TRBV7-2 - TGTGCCAGCAGCATGACATCTAGGGGAGGCGAGACCCAGTACTTC CASSMTSRGGETQYF
TRBJ1-2 - TRBV7-2 few TGTGCCAGCAGCTTTAGCGTCGGTAACTATGGCTACACCTTC CASSFSVGNYGYTF
TRBJ1-4 TRBD1 TRBV6-1 few TGTGCCAGCAGTGAGGACAGGGGAACAACTAATGAAAAACTGTTTTTT CASSEDRGTTNEKLFF